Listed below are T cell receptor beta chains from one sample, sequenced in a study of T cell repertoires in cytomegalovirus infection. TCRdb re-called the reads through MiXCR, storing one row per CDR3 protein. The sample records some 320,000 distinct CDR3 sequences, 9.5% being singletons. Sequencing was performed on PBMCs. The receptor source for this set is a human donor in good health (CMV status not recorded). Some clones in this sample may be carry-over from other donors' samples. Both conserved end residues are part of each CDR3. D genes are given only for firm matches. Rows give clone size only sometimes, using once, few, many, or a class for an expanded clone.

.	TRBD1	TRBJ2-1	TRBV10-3	TGTGCCATCAGTGAGTCTGGACAGGGCTACAATGAGCAGTTCTTC	CAISESGQGYNEQFF
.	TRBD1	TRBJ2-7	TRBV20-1	TGCAGTGCCAGGACAGGGGGCATCGACGAGCAGTACTTC	CSARTGGIDEQYF
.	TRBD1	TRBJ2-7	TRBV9	TGTGCCAGCAGCGTTAGGACAGGCGGGCCCGACGAGCAGTACTTC	CASSVRTGGPDEQYF
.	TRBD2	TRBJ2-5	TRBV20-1	TGCAGTGCGTGGACTAGCGGGGGTGAGACCCAGTACTTC	CSAWTSGGETQYF
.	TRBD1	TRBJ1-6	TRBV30	TGTGCCTGGAGTGTCGGGACAGGGGACCTCCTCTATAATTCACCCCTCCACTTT	CAWSVGTGDLLYNSPLHF
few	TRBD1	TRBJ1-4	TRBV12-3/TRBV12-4	TGTGCCAGCAGCCCAGGGGGCTCGAGTGAAAAACTGTTTTTT	CASSPGGSSEKLFF
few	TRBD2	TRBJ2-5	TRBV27	TGTGCCAGCAGCCCCACCCCCCGGGGGGGCAAGACCCAGTACTTC	CASSPTPRGGKTQYF
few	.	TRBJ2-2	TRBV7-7	TGTGCCGGTTACACCGCGAACACCGGGGAGCTGTTTTTT	CAGYTANTGELFF
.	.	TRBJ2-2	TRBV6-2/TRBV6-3	TGTGCCAGCAGCAACCTCCGGGGCGCCGGGGAGCTGTTTTTT	CASSNLRGAGELFF
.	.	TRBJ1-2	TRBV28	TGTGCCAGCAGCCCCCCCGTGTTCTATGGCTACACCTTC	CASSPPVFYGYTF
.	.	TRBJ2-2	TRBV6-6	TGTGCCAGCAGTAGGACCGCCACCGGGGAGCTGTTTTTT	CASSRTATGELFF
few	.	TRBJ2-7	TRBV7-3	TGTGCCAGCAGCCCCTCGGTTGGGGAGCAGTACTTC	CASSPSVGEQYF
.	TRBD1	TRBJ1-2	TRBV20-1	TGCAGTGCCGCGGGACAGGCTTTATATGGCTACACCTTC	CSAAGQALYGYTF